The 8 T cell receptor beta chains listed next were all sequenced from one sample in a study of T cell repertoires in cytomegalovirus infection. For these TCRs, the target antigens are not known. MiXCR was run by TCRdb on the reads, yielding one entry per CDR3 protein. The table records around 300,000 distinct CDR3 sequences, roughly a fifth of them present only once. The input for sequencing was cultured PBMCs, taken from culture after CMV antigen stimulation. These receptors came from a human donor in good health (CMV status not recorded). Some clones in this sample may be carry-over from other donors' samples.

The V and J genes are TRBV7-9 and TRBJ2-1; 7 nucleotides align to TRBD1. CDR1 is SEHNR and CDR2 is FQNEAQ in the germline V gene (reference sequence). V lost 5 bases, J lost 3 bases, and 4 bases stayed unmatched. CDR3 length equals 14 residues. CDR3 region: CASSKTGIYNEQFF. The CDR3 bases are TGTGCCAGCAGCAAGACAGGGATCTACAATGAGCAGTTCTTC.

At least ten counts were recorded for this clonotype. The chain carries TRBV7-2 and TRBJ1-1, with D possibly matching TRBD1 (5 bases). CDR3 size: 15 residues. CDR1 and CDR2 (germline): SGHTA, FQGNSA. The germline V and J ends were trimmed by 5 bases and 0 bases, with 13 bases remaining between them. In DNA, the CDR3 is TGTGCCAGCAGCCAACCGGGACGCTTGAACACTGAAGCTTTCTTT. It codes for CASSQPGRLNTEAFF.

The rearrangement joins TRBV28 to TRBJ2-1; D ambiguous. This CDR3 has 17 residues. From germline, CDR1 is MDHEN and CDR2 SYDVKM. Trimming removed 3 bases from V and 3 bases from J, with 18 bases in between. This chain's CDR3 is CASSFLLANTHYNEQFF. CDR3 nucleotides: TGTGCCAGCAGTTTTTTATTGGCTAACACACACTACAATGAGCAGTTCTTC.

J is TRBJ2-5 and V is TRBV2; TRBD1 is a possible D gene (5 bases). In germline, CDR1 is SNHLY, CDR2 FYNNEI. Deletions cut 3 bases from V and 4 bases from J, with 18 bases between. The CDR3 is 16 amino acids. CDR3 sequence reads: CASSDYEQAGGETQYF. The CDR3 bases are TGTGCCAGCAGTGACTATGAACAGGCAGGCGGAGAGACCCAGTACTTC.

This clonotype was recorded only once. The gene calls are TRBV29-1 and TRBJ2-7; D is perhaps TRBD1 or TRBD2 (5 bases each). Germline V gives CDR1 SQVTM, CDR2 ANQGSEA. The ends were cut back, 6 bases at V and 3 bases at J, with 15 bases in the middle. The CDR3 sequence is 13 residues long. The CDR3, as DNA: TGCAGCGTCCCGGGGCGACTAAGCTACGAGCAGTACTTC. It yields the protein CSVPGRLSYEQYF.

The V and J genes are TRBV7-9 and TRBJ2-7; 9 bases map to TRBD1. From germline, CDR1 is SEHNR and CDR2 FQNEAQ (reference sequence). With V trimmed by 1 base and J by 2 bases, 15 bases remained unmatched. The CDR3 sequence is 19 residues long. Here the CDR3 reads CASSLELWTGVISPYEQYF. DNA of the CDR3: TGTGCCAGCAGCTTAGAACTTTGGACAGGGGTAATATCGCCCTACGAGCAGTACTTC.

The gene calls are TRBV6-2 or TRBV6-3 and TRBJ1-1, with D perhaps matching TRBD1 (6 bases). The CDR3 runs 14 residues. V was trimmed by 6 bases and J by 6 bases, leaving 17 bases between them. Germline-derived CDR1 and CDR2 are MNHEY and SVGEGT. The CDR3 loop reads CASRSGAIGAEAFF. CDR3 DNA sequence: TGTGCCAGCAGGTCAGGGGCAATCGGGGCTGAAGCTTTCTTT.

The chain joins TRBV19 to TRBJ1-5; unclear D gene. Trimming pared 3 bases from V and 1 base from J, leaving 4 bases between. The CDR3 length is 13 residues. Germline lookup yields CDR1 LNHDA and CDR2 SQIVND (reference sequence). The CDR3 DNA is TGTGCCAGTAGTATGTTGAGCAATCAGCCCCAGCATTTT. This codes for CASSMLSNQPQHF.